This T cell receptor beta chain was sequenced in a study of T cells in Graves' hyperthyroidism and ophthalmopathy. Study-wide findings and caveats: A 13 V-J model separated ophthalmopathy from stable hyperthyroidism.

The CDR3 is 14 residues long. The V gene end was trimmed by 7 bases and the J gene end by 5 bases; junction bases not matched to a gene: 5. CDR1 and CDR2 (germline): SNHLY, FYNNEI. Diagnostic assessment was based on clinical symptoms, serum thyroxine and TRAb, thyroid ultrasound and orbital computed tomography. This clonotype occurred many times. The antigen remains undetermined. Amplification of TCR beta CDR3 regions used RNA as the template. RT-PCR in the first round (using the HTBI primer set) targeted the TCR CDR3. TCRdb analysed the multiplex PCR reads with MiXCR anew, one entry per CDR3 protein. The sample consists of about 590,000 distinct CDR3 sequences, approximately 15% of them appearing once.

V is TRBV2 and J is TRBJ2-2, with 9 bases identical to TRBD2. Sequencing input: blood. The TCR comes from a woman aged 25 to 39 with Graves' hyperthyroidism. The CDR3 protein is CASNSGSRTGELFF. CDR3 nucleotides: TGTGCCAGCAATAGCGGGAGTCGGACCGGGGAGCTGTTTTTT.